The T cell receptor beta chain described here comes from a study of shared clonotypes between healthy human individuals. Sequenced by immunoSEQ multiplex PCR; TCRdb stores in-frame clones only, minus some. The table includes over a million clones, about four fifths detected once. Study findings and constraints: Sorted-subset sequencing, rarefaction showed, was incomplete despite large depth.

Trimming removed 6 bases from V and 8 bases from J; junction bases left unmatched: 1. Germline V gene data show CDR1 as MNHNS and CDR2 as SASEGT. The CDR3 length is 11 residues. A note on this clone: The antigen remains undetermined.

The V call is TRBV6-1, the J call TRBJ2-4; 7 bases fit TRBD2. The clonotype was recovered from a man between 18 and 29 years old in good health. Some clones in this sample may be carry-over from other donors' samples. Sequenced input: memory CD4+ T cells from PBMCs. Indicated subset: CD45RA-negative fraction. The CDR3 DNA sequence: TGTGCCAGCAGCGCGGGGGACATTCAGTACTTC. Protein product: CASSAGDIQYF.